Listed below are T cell receptor beta chains from one sample, sequenced in a study of radiation and T cells in renal cell carcinoma. Some clones are missing from TCRdb's copy, which holds only in-frame ones; the method was immunoSEQ multiplex PCR. This repertoire shows 120,000 to 150,000 clones, about 88% found once; its top ten account for 15% to 20%. The material was blood, obtained from a patient whose treatment included radiotherapy and nephrectomy. Receptors originate from a woman aged 50 to 60 with renal cell carcinoma. Both conserved end residues are part of each CDR3. A D gene is named only where the DNA matches it firmly. Clone size is not always given. Where it is, it says once, few, many or a class for expanded clones.

clone size: NA; J gene: TRBJ2-7; V gene: TRBV28; D gene: NA; CDR3 DNA: TGTGCCAGCAGCCCACCGGGGACTTACGAGCAGTACTTC; CDR3 protein: CASSPPGTYEQYF
clone size: NA; J gene: TRBJ1-1; V gene: TRBV7-8; D gene: NA; CDR3 DNA: TGTGCCAGCAGCTTAGCGTTGACCACTGAAGCTTTCTTT; CDR3 protein: CASSLALTTEAFF
clone size: NA; J gene: TRBJ2-1; V gene: TRBV5-1; D gene: NA; CDR3 DNA: TGCGCCAGCAGCTTGAGCACAGAACGTGAGCAGTTCTTC; CDR3 protein: CASSLSTEREQFF
clone size: once; J gene: TRBJ2-1; V gene: TRBV27; D gene: NA; CDR3 DNA: TGTGCCAGCAGACTAGACAACTCCTACAATGAGCAGTTCTTC; CDR3 protein: CASRLDNSYNEQFF
clone size: NA; J gene: TRBJ1-1; V gene: TRBV14; D gene: TRBD1; CDR3 DNA: TGTGCCAGCAGCCAAGGATTGGACAGGGGGACTGAAGCTTTCTTT; CDR3 protein: CASSQGLDRGTEAFF
clone size: NA; J gene: TRBJ1-4; V gene: TRBV6-1; D gene: NA; CDR3 DNA: TGTGCCAGCAGTGAATCCCCGGAGGGGAAACTGTTTTTT; CDR3 protein: CASSESPEGKLFF
clone size: NA; J gene: TRBJ2-3; V gene: TRBV5-1; D gene: TRBD2; CDR3 DNA: TGCGCCAGCAGCACCTTAGCGGGAGGGCAAGATACGCAGTATTTT; CDR3 protein: CASSTLAGGQDTQYF
clone size: NA; J gene: TRBJ2-1; V gene: TRBV15; D gene: TRBD2; CDR3 DNA: TGTGCCACCAGCAGCGCGGGACTAGCGGGGACCAGGGAGCAGTTCTTC; CDR3 protein: CATSSAGLAGTREQFF
clone size: NA; J gene: TRBJ1-6; V gene: TRBV30; D gene: NA; CDR3 DNA: TGTGCCCATGAGGCGAGCAAGAGCTCCTATAATTCACCCCTCCACTTT; CDR3 protein: CAHEASKSSYNSPLHF
clone size: NA; J gene: TRBJ1-3; V gene: TRBV5-1; D gene: NA; CDR3 DNA: TGCGCCAGCAGCTTGGGCTCTGGAAACACCATATATTTT; CDR3 protein: CASSLGSGNTIYF
clone size: once; J gene: TRBJ1-2; V gene: TRBV9; D gene: NA; CDR3 DNA: TGTGCCAGCAGCGGAGAGAACTATGGCTACACCTTC; CDR3 protein: CASSGENYGYTF
clone size: NA; J gene: TRBJ1-5; V gene: TRBV18; D gene: TRBD1; CDR3 DNA: TGTGCCAGCTCAGCACAGGGGGGCGGTCAGCCCCAGCATTTT; CDR3 protein: CASSAQGGGQPQHF
clone size: NA; J gene: TRBJ2-5; V gene: TRBV10-3; D gene: NA; CDR3 DNA: TGTGCCATCGGGGGGGCGGGGGCACAAGAGACCCAGTACTTC; CDR3 protein: CAIGGAGAQETQYF
clone size: NA; J gene: TRBJ1-2; V gene: TRBV7-2; D gene: TRBD1; CDR3 DNA: TGTGCCAGCAGCTGGGGAACGACAGGGAGAGGCTACACCTTC; CDR3 protein: CASSWGTTGRGYTF
clone size: NA; J gene: TRBJ2-3; V gene: TRBV25-1; D gene: NA; CDR3 DNA: TGTGCCAGCAGTGAATACGGGGGTAGCACAGATACGCAGTATTTT; CDR3 protein: CASSEYGGSTDTQYF
clone size: few; J gene: TRBJ2-5; V gene: TRBV19; D gene: TRBD1; CDR3 DNA: TGTGCCAGTAGTCCCCGGACAGGGGAGGGGGAGACCCAGTACTTC; CDR3 protein: CASSPRTGEGETQYF
clone size: NA; J gene: TRBJ1-4; V gene: TRBV7-9; D gene: TRBD1; CDR3 DNA: TGTGCCAGCAGCTGGGACAGGAATGAAAAACTGTTTTTT; CDR3 protein: CASSWDRNEKLFF
clone size: NA; J gene: TRBJ2-3; V gene: TRBV11-2; D gene: NA; CDR3 DNA: TGTGCCAGCAGCTTGCTAGCGAGCACAGATACGCAGTATTTT; CDR3 protein: CASSLLASTDTQYF
clone size: few; J gene: TRBJ2-7; V gene: TRBV7-6; D gene: TRBD2; CDR3 DNA: TGTGCCAGCAGCTTAAACAGCTGGGAGGGCGAGCAGTACTTC; CDR3 protein: CASSLNSWEGEQYF
clone size: NA; J gene: TRBJ2-7; V gene: TRBV11-2; D gene: TRBD2; CDR3 DNA: TGTGCCAGCAGCTACCGACTAGCGGGAGAAGTAGAGCAGTACTTC; CDR3 protein: CASSYRLAGEVEQYF
clone size: NA; J gene: TRBJ1-4; V gene: TRBV5-4; D gene: NA; CDR3 DNA: TGTGCCAGCAGCCCGCGAGGGGGACGGGATGAAAAACTGTTTTTT; CDR3 protein: CASSPRGGRDEKLFF
clone size: NA; J gene: TRBJ1-2; V gene: TRBV5-1; D gene: NA; CDR3 DNA: TGCGCCAGCAGCTTCACGGCGCGGAGGGGCTACACCTTT; CDR3 protein: CASSFTARRGYTF
clone size: NA; J gene: TRBJ2-7; V gene: TRBV30; D gene: TRBD2; CDR3 DNA: TGTGCCTGGAGTGTGCGTCTGGGACTAGCGGCCTACGAGCAGTACTTC; CDR3 protein: CAWSVRLGLAAYEQYF
clone size: NA; J gene: TRBJ1-1; V gene: TRBV19; D gene: NA; CDR3 DNA: TGTGCCAGTAGTATGAGACATGAGGGCACTGAAGCTTTCTTT; CDR3 protein: CASSMRHEGTEAFF
clone size: NA; J gene: TRBJ2-5; V gene: TRBV5-1; D gene: TRBD1; CDR3 DNA: TGCGCCAGCAGCCCGGGACAGGGTGTTGGGACCCAGTACTTC; CDR3 protein: CASSPGQGVGTQYF
clone size: NA; J gene: TRBJ1-1; V gene: TRBV5-6; D gene: NA; CDR3 DNA: TGTGCCAGCAGCCGGACTACGGTAGGGGCTTTCTTT; CDR3 protein: CASSRTTVGAFF
clone size: NA; J gene: TRBJ2-7; V gene: TRBV7-2; D gene: NA; CDR3 DNA: TGTGCCAGCAGCTTAGGGGCCGGGACACTCTACGAGCAGTACTTC; CDR3 protein: CASSLGAGTLYEQYF
clone size: few; J gene: TRBJ1-1; V gene: TRBV7-3; D gene: NA; CDR3 DNA: TGTGCCAGCAGCGTTCAGGGGTCGAACACTGAAGCTTTCTTT; CDR3 protein: CASSVQGSNTEAFF
clone size: NA; J gene: TRBJ1-5; V gene: TRBV10-2; D gene: NA; CDR3 DNA: TGCGCCAGCAGGGACGGAAGCAATCAGCCCCAGCATTTT; CDR3 protein: CASRDGSNQPQHF
clone size: once; J gene: TRBJ2-3; V gene: TRBV27; D gene: NA; CDR3 DNA: TGTGCCAGCAGTTTATCGCGCCTAGCCGCAGATACGCAGTATTTT; CDR3 protein: CASSLSRLAADTQYF
clone size: once; J gene: TRBJ2-7; V gene: TRBV10-1; D gene: TRBD1; CDR3 DNA: TGCGCCAGCAGCGCCGGGACAGACGTGCAGTACTTC; CDR3 protein: CASSAGTDVQYF
clone size: NA; J gene: TRBJ2-3; V gene: TRBV30; D gene: NA; CDR3 DNA: TGTGCCTGGAGTGTGGAGGTTACGCAGTATTTT; CDR3 protein: CAWSVEVTQYF
clone size: NA; J gene: TRBJ2-3; V gene: TRBV19; D gene: TRBD2; CDR3 DNA: TGTGCCAGTTCGCTAGCGGCCACAGATACGCAGTATTTT; CDR3 protein: CASSLAATDTQYF
clone size: few; J gene: TRBJ1-1; V gene: TRBV19; D gene: NA; CDR3 DNA: TGTGCCAGTAGTATAGGAAGCGTAGAAGCTTTCTTT; CDR3 protein: CASSIGSVEAFF
clone size: NA; J gene: TRBJ1-4; V gene: TRBV9; D gene: NA; CDR3 DNA: TGTGCCAGCAGCGTAGCCCAGAGTAATGAAAAACTGTTTTTT; CDR3 protein: CASSVAQSNEKLFF
clone size: NA; J gene: TRBJ2-7; V gene: TRBV9; D gene: TRBD2; CDR3 DNA: TGTGCCAGCAGCGTAGGATCGGCGGGAGGGGGGTACGAGCAGTACTTC; CDR3 protein: CASSVGSAGGGYEQYF
clone size: NA; J gene: TRBJ2-1; V gene: TRBV10-2; D gene: TRBD1; CDR3 DNA: TGCGCCAGCAGCCGGACAGGGAATGAGCAGTTCTTC; CDR3 protein: CASSRTGNEQFF
clone size: once; J gene: TRBJ1-1; V gene: TRBV10-1; D gene: NA; CDR3 DNA: TGCGCCAGCAGTGAGTCGTCGGTGAACACTGAAGCTTTCTTT; CDR3 protein: CASSESSVNTEAFF
clone size: NA; J gene: TRBJ2-3; V gene: TRBV4-3; D gene: NA; CDR3 DNA: TGCGCCAGCAGCCGCGGGACAGCCGATACGCAGTATTTT; CDR3 protein: CASSRGTADTQYF
clone size: few; J gene: TRBJ1-5; V gene: TRBV10-1; D gene: NA; CDR3 DNA: TGCGCCAGCAGTGGTCGCGGGGATAGCAATCAGCCCCAGCATTTT; CDR3 protein: CASSGRGDSNQPQHF
clone size: NA; J gene: TRBJ1-4; V gene: TRBV7-2; D gene: NA; CDR3 DNA: TGTGCCAGCAGCTTAGACTTAGGCCCTGAAAAACTGTTTTTT; CDR3 protein: CASSLDLGPEKLFF
clone size: NA; J gene: TRBJ1-4; V gene: TRBV5-1; D gene: NA; CDR3 DNA: TGCGCCAGCAGCTGGGGAGCAACTAATGAAAAACTGTTTTTT; CDR3 protein: CASSWGATNEKLFF
clone size: NA; J gene: TRBJ2-5; V gene: TRBV6-6; D gene: NA; CDR3 DNA: TGTGCCAGCACCAACCTGGGAGGCCAAGAGACCCAGTACTTC; CDR3 protein: CASTNLGGQETQYF
clone size: NA; J gene: TRBJ1-2; V gene: TRBV25-1; D gene: NA; CDR3 DNA: TGTGCCAGCAGTGAATTAGGAGGGGAAGATAACTATGGCTACACCTTC; CDR3 protein: CASSELGGEDNYGYTF
clone size: NA; J gene: TRBJ1-1; V gene: TRBV6-5; D gene: NA; CDR3 DNA: TGTGCCAGCAGCGAACCGGGGGGCACTGAAGCTTTCTTT; CDR3 protein: CASSEPGGTEAFF
clone size: NA; J gene: TRBJ2-7; V gene: TRBV9; D gene: NA; CDR3 DNA: TGTGCCAGCAGCGTAGGACAGGGAGGCTACGAGCAGTACTTC; CDR3 protein: CASSVGQGGYEQYF
clone size: once; J gene: TRBJ1-1; V gene: TRBV19; D gene: NA; CDR3 DNA: TGTGCCAGTAGTATCGGGTGGCCTGAAGCTTTCTTT; CDR3 protein: CASSIGWPEAFF
clone size: NA; J gene: TRBJ1-4; V gene: TRBV2; D gene: NA; CDR3 DNA: TGTGCCAGCAGGCGAGGGTCTAGAGAAAAACTGTTTTTT; CDR3 protein: CASRRGSREKLFF